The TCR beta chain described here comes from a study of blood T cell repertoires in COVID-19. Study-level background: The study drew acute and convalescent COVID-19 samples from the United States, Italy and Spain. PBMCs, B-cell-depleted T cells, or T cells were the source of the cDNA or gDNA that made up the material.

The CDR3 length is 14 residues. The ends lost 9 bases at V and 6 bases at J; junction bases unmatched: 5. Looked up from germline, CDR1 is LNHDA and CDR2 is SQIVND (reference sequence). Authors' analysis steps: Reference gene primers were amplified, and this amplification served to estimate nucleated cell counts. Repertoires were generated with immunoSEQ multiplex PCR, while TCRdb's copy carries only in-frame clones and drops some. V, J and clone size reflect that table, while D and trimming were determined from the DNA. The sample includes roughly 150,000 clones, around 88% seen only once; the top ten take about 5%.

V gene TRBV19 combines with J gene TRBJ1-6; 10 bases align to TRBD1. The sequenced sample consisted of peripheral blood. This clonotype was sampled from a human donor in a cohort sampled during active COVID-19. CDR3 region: CASRDRGSNSPLHF. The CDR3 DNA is TGTGCCAGCCGGGACAGGGGTTCTAATTCACCCCTCCACTTT.